This T cell receptor beta chain emerged from a study of neurological immune-mediated disorders. This clonotype was found many times. No antigen is known for it. The method for making cDNA was 5'RACE, and it used 10-nucleotide random UMIs. Over 170 million TCR-beta sequences (from 15-18 subjects) were yielded by each sequencing run. TCRdb re-analysed the 5' RACE reads in MiXCR, keeping a single row per CDR3 protein. The sample lists tens of thousands of distinct CDR3 sequences; approximately 3% were seen once. Study-level findings and limits: Expanded clones shared no CDR3 amino acid sequences across subjects, suggesting private repertoires in all groups.

Germline CDR1 reads SGHRS; CDR2 reads YFSETQ. The CDR3 totals 14 residues. Trimming pared 0 bases from V and 4 bases from J, leaving 10 bases between. From 2 million PBMCs stored at -80 C, the unsorted libraries were generated. V gene TRBV5-1 combines with J gene TRBJ2-5; D is perhaps TRBD1 or TRBD2 (5 bases each). This TCR was sampled from a woman in her forties or fifties with multiple sclerosis. The material sequenced was PBMCs. CDR3 region: CASSLVGTGETQYF. Here the CDR3 DNA reads TGCGCCAGCAGCTTGGTAGGGACGGGAGAGACCCAGTACTTC. Full variable domain (missing parts from reference TRBV5-1 and TRBJ2-5): KAGVTQTPRYLIKTRGQQVTLSCSPISGHRSVSWYQQTPGQGLQFLFEYFSETQRNKGNFPGRFSGRQFSNSRSEMNVSTLELGDSALYLCASSLVGTGETQYFGPGTRLLVL.